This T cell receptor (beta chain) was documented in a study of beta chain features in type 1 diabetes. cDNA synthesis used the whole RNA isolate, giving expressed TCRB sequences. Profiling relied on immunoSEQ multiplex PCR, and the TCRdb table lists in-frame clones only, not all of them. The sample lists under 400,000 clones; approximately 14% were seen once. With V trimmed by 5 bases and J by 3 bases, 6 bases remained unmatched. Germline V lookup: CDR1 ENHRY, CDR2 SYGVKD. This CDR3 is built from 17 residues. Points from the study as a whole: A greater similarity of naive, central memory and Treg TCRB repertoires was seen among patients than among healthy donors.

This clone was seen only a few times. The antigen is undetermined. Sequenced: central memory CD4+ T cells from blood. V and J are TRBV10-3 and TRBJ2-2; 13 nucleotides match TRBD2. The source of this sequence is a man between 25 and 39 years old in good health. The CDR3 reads CAISWRLAGGDTGELFF. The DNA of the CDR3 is TGTGCCATCAGTTGGAGACTAGCGGGAGGAGACACCGGGGAGCTGTTTTTT.